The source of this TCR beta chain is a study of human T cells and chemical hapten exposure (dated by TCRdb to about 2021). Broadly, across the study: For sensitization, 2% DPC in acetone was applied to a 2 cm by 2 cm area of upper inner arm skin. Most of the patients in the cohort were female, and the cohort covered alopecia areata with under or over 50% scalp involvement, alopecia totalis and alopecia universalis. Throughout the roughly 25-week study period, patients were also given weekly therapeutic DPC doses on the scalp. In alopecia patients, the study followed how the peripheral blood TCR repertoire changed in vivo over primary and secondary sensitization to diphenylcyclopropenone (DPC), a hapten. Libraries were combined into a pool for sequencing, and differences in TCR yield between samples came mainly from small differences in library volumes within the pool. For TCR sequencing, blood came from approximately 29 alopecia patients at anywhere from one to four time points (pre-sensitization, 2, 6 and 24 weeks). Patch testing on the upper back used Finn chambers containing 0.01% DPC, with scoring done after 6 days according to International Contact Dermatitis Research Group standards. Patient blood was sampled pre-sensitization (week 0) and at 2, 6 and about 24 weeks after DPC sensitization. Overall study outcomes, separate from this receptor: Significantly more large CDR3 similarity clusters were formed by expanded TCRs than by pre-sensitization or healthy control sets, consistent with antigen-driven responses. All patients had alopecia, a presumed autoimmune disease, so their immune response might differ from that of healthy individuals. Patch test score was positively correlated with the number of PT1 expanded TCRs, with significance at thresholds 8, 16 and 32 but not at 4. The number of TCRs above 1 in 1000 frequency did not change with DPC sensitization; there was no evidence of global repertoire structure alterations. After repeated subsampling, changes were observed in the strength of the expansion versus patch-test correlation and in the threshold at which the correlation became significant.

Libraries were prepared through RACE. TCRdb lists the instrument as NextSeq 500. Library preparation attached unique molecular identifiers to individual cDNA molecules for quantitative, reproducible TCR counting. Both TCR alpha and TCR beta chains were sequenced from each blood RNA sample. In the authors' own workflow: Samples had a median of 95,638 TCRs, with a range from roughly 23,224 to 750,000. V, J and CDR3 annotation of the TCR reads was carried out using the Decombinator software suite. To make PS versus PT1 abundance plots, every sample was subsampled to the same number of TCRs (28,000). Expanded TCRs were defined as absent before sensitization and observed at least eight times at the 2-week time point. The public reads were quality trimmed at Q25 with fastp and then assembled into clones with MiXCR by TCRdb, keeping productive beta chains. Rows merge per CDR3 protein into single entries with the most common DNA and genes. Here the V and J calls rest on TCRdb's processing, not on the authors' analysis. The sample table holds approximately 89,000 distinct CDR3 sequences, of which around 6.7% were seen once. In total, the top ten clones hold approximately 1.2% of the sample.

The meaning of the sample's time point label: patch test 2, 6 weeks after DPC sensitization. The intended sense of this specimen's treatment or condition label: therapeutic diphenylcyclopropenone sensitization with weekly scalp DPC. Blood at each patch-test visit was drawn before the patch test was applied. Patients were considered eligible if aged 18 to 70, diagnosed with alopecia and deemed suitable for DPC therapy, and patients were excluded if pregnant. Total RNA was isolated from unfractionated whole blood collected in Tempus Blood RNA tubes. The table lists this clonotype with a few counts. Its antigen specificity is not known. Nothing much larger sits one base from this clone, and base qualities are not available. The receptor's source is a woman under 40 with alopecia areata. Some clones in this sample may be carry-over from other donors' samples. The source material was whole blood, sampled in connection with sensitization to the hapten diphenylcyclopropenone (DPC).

The DNA sequence is given as TGCAGCTTCTTAGACCCCAGGGATTATGGCTACACCTTC. Its translation reads: CSFLDPRDYGYTF. This receptor chain uses TRBV29-1 and TRBJ1-2, with TRBD1 perhaps the D gene, on 5 matching bases. The germline ends are 18 bases apart after V is trimmed by 8 bases and J by 5 bases. As encoded in the germline V gene, CDR1 is SQVTM while CDR2 is ANQGSEA. The CDR3 holds 13 amino acids from the cysteine to the phenylalanine. Of all the DNA, just the CDR3 is kept, 39 bases in frame from base 1.